The present T cell receptor (beta chain) was sequenced within a study of cytomegalovirus exposure and HLA in healthy donors. The PCR ran on 60 Vbeta and 13 Jbeta primers. Some clones are missing from TCRdb's copy, which holds only in-frame ones; the method was immunoSEQ multiplex PCR. The sample yields approximately 100,000 clones, 64% seen once. Findings and caveats of the study: Highest at DRB1 and lowest at HLA-C, TCR association rates differed among HLA loci in a later analysis. Equally common other TCR beta chains were less clonally expanded than HLA-associated ones, a later analysis found. Across all donors, roughly uniform sequencing depth was an assumption of the presence/absence analyses. Available immune exposure information was restricted to CMV serostatus only.

Turning to this clone: Its antigen is unknown.

The germline gives CDR1 LGHNT, CDR2 FRNRAP. Trimming stripped 7 bases from V and 2 bases from J, with 15 bases between. The CDR3 is made up of 15 amino acids. This sequence was found in a man aged 55 to 70 in good health and CMV-seronegative. V and J are TRBV12-5 and TRBJ1-3; tentatively, D is TRBD1 (6 bases). The sample consisted of PBMCs. The CDR3 sequence is CASALGGFAGNTIYF. The CDR3 DNA sequence: TGTGCTAGTGCCCTAGGGGGTTTTGCTGGAAACACCATATATTTT.